Below are 27 T cell receptor beta chains sequenced from a single sample in a study of cytomegalovirus exposure and HLA in healthy donors. The data were produced by immunoSEQ multiplex PCR, yet TCRdb's version contains in-frame clones alone and is incomplete. The sample lists 140,000 to 150,000 clones; about 95% were seen once. Source material: PBMCs. The receptor set was obtained from a man aged 18 to 29 in good health and CMV-seropositive.

The chain has TRBV2 and TRBJ2-7, with 8 bases fitting TRBD1. Germline V gene lookup returns CDR1 SNHLY and CDR2 FYNNEI. J gave up 5 bases and V 5 bases, and 8 bases lay outside the gene matches. There are 14 residues in the CDR3. In DNA form, the CDR3 reads TGTGCCAGCAGTCGCGGGACAGGAGGAAACGAGCAGTACTTC. Amino acid sequence: CASSRGTGGNEQYF.

The J gene is TRBJ1-5, the V gene TRBV5-1, with D uncertain. The germline V gene has CDR1 SGHRS and CDR2 YFSETQ. The CDR3 extends over 13 amino acids. V dropped 0 bases and J dropped 7 bases, with 8 bases sitting between them. The CDR3 region is CASSLGEGQPQHF. For the CDR3, the DNA is TGCGCCAGCAGCTTGGGGGAGGGCCAGCCCCAGCATTTT.

The rearrangement uses TRBV7-9 and TRBJ2-1; D gene ambiguous. Germline V gene sequence: CDR1 SEHNR, CDR2 FQNEAQ (reference sequence). This CDR3 contains 15 residues. V was shortened by 0 bases and J by 8 bases, with 14 bases between the two germline ends. The CDR3 bases are TGTGCCAGCAGCTTAGCCGTGGCAGGTTTCGATGAGCAGTTCTTC. Translating it yields CASSLAVAGFDEQFF.

This sequence joins TRBV18 and TRBJ2-3; TRBD2 agrees at 8 bases. From germline, CDR1 is KGHSH and CDR2 LQKENI. The V segment lost 2 bases and the J segment 2 bases; nucleotides outside the gene matches: 15. The CDR3 sequence is 19 residues long. This CDR3 is CASSPYTFQGAGVTDTQYF. CDR3 bases: TGTGCCAGCTCACCATATACTTTCCAAGGAGCGGGAGTCACAGATACGCAGTATTTT.

The chain joins TRBV11-2 to TRBJ2-7; 9 positions agree with TRBD1. The CDR3 loop spans 14 amino acids. Germline V lookup: CDR1 SGHAT, CDR2 FQNNGV. V dropped 5 bases and J dropped 0; count of bases not matched to a gene: 2. For the CDR3, the DNA is TGTGCCAGCAGCCGGGACAGGGCCTCCTACGAGCAGTACTTC. Its protein is CASSRDRASYEQYF.

V and J are TRBV7-3 and TRBJ2-1; 11 positions agree with TRBD2. Germline V gene sequence: CDR1 SGHTA, CDR2 FQGTGA. V trimming: 4 bases; J trimming: 4 bases; junction bases outside the gene matches: 3. The CDR3 has 15 amino acids. The CDR3 spells CASSSLAGGYNEQFF. The CDR3 DNA reads as TGTGCCAGCAGCTCCTTAGCGGGAGGGTACAATGAGCAGTTCTTC. Full variable domain (outside the CDR3, taken from reference TRBV7-3 and TRBJ2-1): GAGVSQTPSNKVTEKGKYVELRCDPISGHTALYWYRQSLGQGPEFLIYFQGTGAADDSGLPNDRFFAVRPEGSVSTLKIQRTERGDSAVYLCASSSLAGGYNEQFFGPGTRLTVL.

V and J are TRBV30 and TRBJ2-1; possibly TRBD2 for D (5 bases). CDR3 length: 12 amino acids. The V and J ends lost 0 bases and 8 bases respectively, with 8 bases between them. Germline-derived CDR1 and CDR2 are GTSNPN and SVGIG (reference sequence). The CDR3 region has the DNA TGTGCCTGGAGTGTACGGGGTTATGAGCAGTTCTTC. Translated: CAWSVRGYEQFF.

V gene TRBV4-1 combines with J gene TRBJ2-7; 14 bases fit TRBD2. CDR1 and CDR2 from the germline V gene are MGHRA and YSYEKL. CDR3 length: 16 residues. Trimming took 0 bases from V and 7 from J; bases not matched to a gene: 5. CDR3 in DNA: TGCGCCAGCAGCCAAGATAACGGACTAGCGGGAGGTGAGCAGTACTTC. Its translation: CASSQDNGLAGGEQYF.

The chain has TRBV2 and TRBJ1-5, with D tentatively TRBD1 (6 bases). Trimming pared 5 bases from V and 0 bases from J, leaving 11 bases between. The CDR3 consists of 15 residues. Germline V gene data show CDR1 as SNHLY and CDR2 as FYNNEI. CDR3 protein: CASSKDSSSNQPQHF. The CDR3 DNA is TGTGCCAGCAGTAAGGACAGCTCTAGCAATCAGCCCCAGCATTTT. Full variable domain (remainder filled in from reference TRBV2 and TRBJ1-5): EPEVTQTPSHQVTQMGQEVILRCVPISNHLYFYWYRQILGQKVEFLVSFYNNEISEKSEIFDDQFSVERPDGSNFTLKIRSTKLEDSAMYFCASSKDSSSNQPQHFGDGTRLSIL.

The chain couples TRBV5-4 to TRBJ2-1, with D uncertain. The CDR3 is made up of 11 amino acids. V lost 0 bases and J 13 bases, leaving 8 bases between the germline ends. CDR1 is SGHNT, CDR2 YYREEE, per germline (reference sequence). The CDR3 DNA is TGTGCCAGCAGCTTGGGCGGTGGACAGTTCTTC. Translated: CASSLGGGQFF.

The J gene is TRBJ1-3, the V gene TRBV5-1; perhaps TRBD1 as D (5 bases). Germline V CDR1 and CDR2: SGHRS, YFSETQ. Trimming took off 3 bases at V and 4 bases at J, with 11 bases between the two ends. The CDR3 is made up of 14 amino acids. The CDR3 region is CASSSMAGGNTIYF. The CDR3 DNA reads TGCGCCAGCAGCTCAATGGCAGGGGGAAACACCATATATTTT.

The genes are TRBV28 and TRBJ1-1, with 8 positions matching TRBD1. With V trimmed by 3 bases and J by 5 bases, 5 bases remained unmatched. Germline V gene sequence: CDR1 MDHEN, CDR2 SYDVKM. The CDR3 runs 14 residues. The CDR3 reads CASSLIQGGTEAFF. CDR3 nucleotide sequence: TGTGCCAGCAGTTTGATACAGGGGGGGACTGAAGCTTTCTTT.

The chain recombines TRBV9 with TRBJ2-3; no firm D call. CDR1 and CDR2 (germline): SGDLS, YYNGEE. The CDR3 is made up of 15 amino acids. Trimming stripped 0 bases from V and 0 bases from J, with 8 bases between. The CDR3 DNA reads TGTGCCAGCAGCGTAGCTTTAGCAAGCACAGATACGCAGTATTTT. As protein: CASSVALASTDTQYF.

The chain couples TRBV11-2 to TRBJ2-7, with 16 bases lining up with TRBD2. The CDR3 consists of 14 residues. After removal of 5 bases from V and 7 bases from J, the junction contained 2 bases not matched to a gene. The germline V gene encodes CDR1 SGHAT and CDR2 FQNNGV. The CDR3 here is CASSQGLAGGEQYF. DNA of the CDR3: TGTGCCAGCAGCCAGGGACTAGCGGGAGGGGAGCAGTACTTC.

The CDR3 DNA reads TGTGCCAGCAGCTCTAGCGGGAGTTTCTACAATGAGCAGTTCTTC. Its protein product is CASSSSGSFYNEQFF. This sequence joins TRBV11-2 and TRBJ2-1; 10 positions agree with TRBD2. Germline V gene sequence: CDR1 SGHAT, CDR2 FQNNGV. V dropped 4 bases and J dropped 3; count of bases not matched to a gene: 3. The CDR3 is made up of 15 amino acids.

This clone came up once. V is TRBV7-2 and J is TRBJ2-5; the D is unclear. CDR1 and CDR2 from the germline V gene are SGHTA and FQGNSA. V shed 8 bases and J shed 3 bases, with 13 bases lying between them. The CDR3 runs 13 residues. The CDR3 sequence: CASAFGRKETQYF. For the CDR3, the DNA is TGTGCCAGCGCATTCGGCAGGAAAGAGACCCAGTACTTC.

In regard to this clone: The same CDR3 also results from other DNA sequences found in this sample. DNA of the CDR3: TGTGCCAGCAGCGTAGGGGGAGGGATAGATACGCAGTATTTT. This codes for CASSVGGGIDTQYF. The chain employs TRBV9 and TRBJ2-3, with 7 bases lining up with TRBD2. V lost 0 bases, J lost 5 bases, and 3 bases stayed unmatched. The length of the CDR3 is 14 residues. Germline assignment: CDR1 SGDLS and CDR2 YYNGEE.

The chain combines TRBV28 with TRBJ1-5, with 7 bases aligning to TRBD1. CDR3 size: 15 residues. V lost 4 bases and J lost 2; bases outside the gene matches: 5. Germline loops: CDR1 MDHEN, CDR2 SYDVKM. The CDR3 is CASSSGGFGNQPQHF. In DNA form, the CDR3 reads TGTGCCAGCAGTTCAGGGGGATTTGGCAATCAGCCCCAGCATTTT.

The count of this clone is one. CDR3: CASSLGGSRDEKLFF. The DNA of the CDR3 is TGTGCCAGCAGCTTAGGAGGGTCAAGGGATGAAAAACTGTTTTTT. The J gene is TRBJ1-4, the V gene TRBV7-9, with no clear D. V was clipped by 1 base and J by 6 bases, with 12 bases between them. Germline assignment: CDR1 SEHNR and CDR2 FQNEAQ (reference sequence). The CDR3 length is 15 residues.

This clone has only one observation. The rearrangement uses TRBV6-1 and TRBJ2-7, with D perhaps matching TRBD2 (6 bases). Germline assignment: CDR1 MNHNS and CDR2 SASEGT. V lost 2 bases to trimming and J lost 3 bases, with 14 bases between them. This CDR3 is 15 amino acids long. For the CDR3, the DNA is TGTGCCAGCAGTGAAAGGAGGGGTGCAAACTACGAGCAGTACTTC. It encodes CASSERRGANYEQYF.

This clone was counted once. This sequence joins TRBV7-9 and TRBJ2-7; 8 bases map to TRBD1. The CDR3 is made up of 14 amino acids. Unmatched junction bases numbered 6, after V lost 5 bases and J lost 3 bases. CDR1 is SEHNR, CDR2 FQNEAQ, per germline (reference sequence). CDR3 loop: CASSPDRANYEQYF. For the CDR3, the DNA is TGTGCCAGCAGCCCGGACAGGGCAAACTACGAGCAGTACTTC. Filled out from reference TRBV7-9 and TRBJ2-7, the complete variable domain reads DTGVSQNPRHKITKRGQNVTFRCDPISEHNRLYWYRQTLGQGPEFLTYFQNEAQLEKSRLLSDRFSAERPKGSFSTLEIQRTEQGDSAMYLCASSPDRANYEQYFGPGTRLTVT.

The rearrangement links TRBV16 to TRBJ1-1; 7 bases match TRBD1. Germline V gives CDR1 KGHSY, CDR2 FQNENV. This CDR3 is built from 13 residues. V was clipped by 2 bases and J by 9 bases; unmatched bases: 6. The CDR3 reads CASSQHGTAKAFF. The CDR3 DNA follows: TGTGCCAGCAGCCAACACGGGACAGCAAAAGCTTTCTTT.

The V and J genes are TRBV5-1 and TRBJ2-7, with D possibly TRBD2 on 6 matching bases. The germline V gene encodes CDR1 SGHRS and CDR2 YFSETQ. CDR3 length: 15 amino acids. Trimming pared 0 bases from V and 3 bases from J, leaving 13 bases between. The chain's CDR3 is CASSLVRTTNYEQYF. In nucleotides, the CDR3 is TGCGCCAGCAGCTTGGTCCGGACTACCAACTACGAGCAGTACTTC.

The chain recombines TRBV10-3 with TRBJ2-1; 8 nucleotides agree with TRBD2. This CDR3 is 16 amino acids long. Germline V lookup: CDR1 ENHRY, CDR2 SYGVKD. Unmatched junction bases numbered 8, after V lost 3 bases and J lost 4 bases. The CDR3 DNA reads TGTGCCATCAGTGATTCCCGACTAGCGTCGTACAATGAGCAGTTCTTC. Its protein product is CAISDSRLASYNEQFF.

The chain employs TRBV7-2 and TRBJ1-2, with TRBD1 as a possible D gene (5 bases). The V end lost 5 bases, the J end lost 0 bases, and 16 bases lay between the germline ends. Germline lookup yields CDR1 SGHTA and CDR2 FQGNSA. The CDR3 extends over 16 amino acids. CDR3 protein: CASSQVMGGTNYGYTF. CDR3 coding DNA: TGTGCCAGCAGCCAGGTGATGGGGGGGACTAACTATGGCTACACCTTC. The full variable domain, with the rest looked up from reference TRBV7-2 and TRBJ1-2, is GAGVSQSPSNKVTEKGKDVELRCDPISGHTALYWYRQSLGQGLEFLIYFQGNSAPDKSGLPSDRFSAERTGGSVSTLTIQRTQQEDSAVYLCASSQVMGGTNYGYTFGSGTRLTVV.

The CDR3, as DNA: TGTGCCAGCTCACCCTCATTCGGGACAAGGTCCAACAATGAGCAGTTCTTC. Translation: CASSPSFGTRSNNEQFF. The gene calls are TRBV18 and TRBJ2-1, with D perhaps matching TRBD1 (6 bases). Germline CDR1 reads KGHSH; CDR2 reads LQKENI. V shed 3 bases and J shed 5 bases, with 20 bases lying between them. CDR3 length: 17 residues.

This chain uses TRBV19 with TRBJ2-7; TRBD2 matches at 10 bases. Looked up from germline, CDR1 is LNHDA and CDR2 is SQIVND (reference sequence). The CDR3 consists of 16 residues. V trimming: 5 bases; J trimming: 0 bases; junction bases outside the gene matches: 7. CDR3 protein: CASSRRTSGFSYEQYF. The CDR3 nucleotides are TGTGCCAGTAGTCGAAGGACTAGCGGATTCTCCTACGAGCAGTACTTC.